The source of this T cell receptor beta chain is a study of tumor-infiltrating lymphocytes in localized non-small cell lung cancer (dated by TCRdb to the early 2020s). Regarding the complete study: The cohort included patients whose samples were collected after neoadjuvant chemotherapy, as well as both smokers and never-smokers and several histologies. From each patient came resected tumor tissue plus uninvolved lung tissue from that same patient, and the uninvolved lung tissue was described as non-adjacent to the tumor. The same patients underwent several integrated assays, with TCR sequencing performed together with flow cytometry, multiplex immunofluorescence, RNA-seq, exome sequencing and proteomics. The overall ICON cohort comprised more than 130 surgical patients with localized non-small cell lung cancer whose tumors were resected. A total of over 45 patients were included in the paired tumor versus uninvolved lung comparison of immunoSEQ T-cell fraction. The investigation overall reported the following: Because different assays used different pieces of the same tissue, technical variation could not be distinguished from intratumor heterogeneity. Tumor T-cell fraction from TCR sequencing was not associated with recurrence-free survival (p = 0.61). The TCR-derived T-cell fraction showed no difference between the flow cytometry-defined immunotypes IM1 (good prognosis) and IM2 (poor prognosis). Since assay coverage differed from patient to patient depending on how much tissue was available, TCR sequencing was done for only a subset of the cohort. Higher T cell infiltration in tumors than in uninvolved lung tissue was supported by TCRbeta sequencing, consistent with immunofluorescence CD3 counts.

From the cysteine through the phenylalanine, the CDR3 covers 17 amino acids. Left in the record is the CDR3 DNA by itself, 51 bases read in frame from the first base. The germline V gene gives CDR1 as SGHRS and CDR2 as YFSETQ. Germline trimming: 0 bases from V, 4 bases from J; junction bases outside gene matches: 10. The T-cell fraction in tumor and uninvolved lung tissue was obtained from TCR sequencing using the immunoSEQ assay. In the original analysis: For survival analysis, patients were split into high (upper tertile) and low (lower two tertiles) T-cell fraction groups and compared by log-rank test. A signed-rank test was used to check for differences in T-cell fraction between paired tumor and uninvolved lung. Here the immuneACCESS table is served through TCRdb, limited to in-frame sequences with V and J called. Missing clones are a known gap in these copies; in checked studies unresolved V genes cover under half, and the rest lacks a known reason. The V and J calls and clone size are taken from that table; D and trimming were inferred from the DNA. Counted in this sample were around 12,000 clones; 60% to 70% of them appeared once. The ten largest account for 6% to 8% of the sample.

Comments on this clone: Its antigen target is currently unknown. Base qualities are not provided; no much larger clone lies one nucleotide away.

ICON enrollment began in early 2016, and the last patient was enrolled in late 2018. In a subcohort of 76 patients, fresh tumor and matched uninvolved tissue were collected for in-depth immune analyses, with TCR sequencing among those analyses. DNA for TCR sequencing was isolated from bulk tissue, and no cell sorting was done. The V gene is TRBV5-1 and the J gene is TRBJ2-5; 9 junctional bases match TRBD2. Sequencing input: lung tumor tissue. This receptor was obtained from a human donor with non-small cell lung cancer. The CDR3 corresponds to CASSLGAGGPRSETQYF. The base sequence is TGCGCCAGCAGCTTGGGGGCGGGAGGGCCTCGCTCAGAGACCCAGTACTTC.